This TCR beta chain was recovered during a study of T cell clusters in autoimmune cytopenias. The study, taken as a whole, reports: Primary autoimmune cytopenia patients seemingly lacked the physiological T cell clusters found in healthy donors. Exclusive TRB clusters were around 3-fold more numerous in healthy donors than in active autoimmune hepatitis. A dominant lymphoma-associated repertoire apparently masked the cluster-lack signature in secondary cytopenia versus chronic lymphocytic leukemia.

TRB rearrangements were amplified by touch-down multiplex PCR with mixed TRB-A/B primers. TCRdb reprocessed the multiplex PCR reads, keeping one entry per CDR3 protein, no DNA. In total, the table holds fewer than 3,500 distinct CDR3 sequences. TRB was amplified from 250 ng of peripheral blood genomic DNA per sample. As regards this clonotype: Its antigen is as yet unknown.

CDR1 SGHRS and CDR2 YFSETQ come from the germline V gene. The CDR3 runs 14 residues. The sequence was collected from a human donor with an autoimmune cytopenia or autoimmune hepatitis (not recorded which). The V gene is TRBV5-1, the J gene TRBJ2-5. Sequenced sample: peripheral blood. CDR3 region: CASSFAGDQETQYF.